A selection of T cell receptor beta chains follows, all from one sample in a study of OX40 agonist ivuxolimab in advanced cancers. Sequenced by immunoSEQ multiplex PCR; TCRdb stores in-frame clones only, minus some. The data hold about 61,000 clones, with around 90% observed a single time. Sequencing used CD4+ or CD8+ T cells sorted from blood, obtained in a trial of the OX40 agonist ivuxolimab. The receptors stem from an adult with an advanced solid tumor such as melanoma, head and neck, liver or kidney cancer. Each CDR3 is given with its conserved first and last residue. Each record gives: J gene, V gene, D gene, clone size, CDR3 DNA, CDR3 protein. A D gene is named only where the DNA matches it firmly. A row's size may be missing; if present it is once, few, many or a size class.

>TRBJ1-1|TRBV20-1|NA|few
TGCAGTGTTCAGGGTGTTGAAGCTTTCTTT
CSVQGVEAFF
>TRBJ2-1|TRBV25-1|TRBD2|NA
TGTGCCAGCAGCGGAGGACTAGCGGGGAGCTACAATGAGCAGTTCTTC
CASSGGLAGSYNEQFF
>TRBJ1-1|TRBV30|TRBD1|NA
TGTGCCTGGAGGGACAGGTCGCGCCCGGGGGGCACTGAAGCTTTCTTT
CAWRDRSRPGGTEAFF
>TRBJ1-2|TRBV5-1|TRBD1|NA
TGCGCCAGCAGTAATGAACAGGGGGCGCTCTATGGCTACACCTTC
CASSNEQGALYGYTF
>TRBJ2-4|TRBV6-1|TRBD1|NA
TGTGCCAGCAGTGGCTCCAACCCGGGGACAGGGCGCAACATTCAGTACTTC
CASSGSNPGTGRNIQYF
>TRBJ2-1|TRBV11-3|NA|NA
TGTGCCAGCAGCTCGGGGCTCGGCAGTCTGGGTGAGCAGTTCTTC
CASSSGLGSLGEQFF
>TRBJ1-1|TRBV18|TRBD1|NA
TGTGCCAGCTCGCCCGGGACAGGGGCCATGAACACTGAAGCTTTCTTT
CASSPGTGAMNTEAFF
>TRBJ1-2|TRBV27|TRBD1|NA
TGTGCCAGCAGTTTAAGACAGGGCCGGGGATATGGCTACACCTTC
CASSLRQGRGYGYTF
>TRBJ2-1|TRBV5-4|NA|once
TGTGCCAGCAGCTCTAGCGAGCAAGATGAGCAGTTCTTC
CASSSSEQDEQFF
>TRBJ2-7|TRBV29-1|NA|NA
TGCAGCGTTGAATTTCGGGCCAGGAGCTCCTACGAGCAGTACTTC
CSVEFRARSSYEQYF
>TRBJ2-1|TRBV19|NA|NA
TGTGCCAGTAGTATCCGGCACAATGAGCAGTTCTTC
CASSIRHNEQFF
>TRBJ2-2|TRBV4-1|TRBD2|NA
TGCGCCAGCAGCCGCACAGCCGGAACTAGCGGGGACACCGGGGAGCTGTTTTTT
CASSRTAGTSGDTGELFF
>TRBJ2-3|TRBV11-2|TRBD2|NA
TGTGCCAGCAGCACCAACGGGGCTAGCGGGAGGGCCTTATTGGATACGCAGTATTTT
CASSTNGASGRALLDTQYF
>TRBJ2-7|TRBV27|NA|NA
TGTGCCAGCAGTTCCCGGGACTACGAGCAGTACTTC
CASSSRDYEQYF
>TRBJ2-1|TRBV4-3|TRBD2|NA
TGCGCCAGCAGCCCCTCACCGGGAGGGCACAATGAGCAGTTCTTC
CASSPSPGGHNEQFF
>TRBJ1-3|TRBV9|NA|NA
TGTGCCAGCAGGAGGGATCTTTCTGGAAACACCATATATTTT
CASRRDLSGNTIYF
>TRBJ1-6|TRBV28|NA|NA
TGTGCCAGCAGTTTATACGGGATTCTAAATTCACCCCTCCACTTT
CASSLYGILNSPLHF